The 6 T cell receptor beta chains below were found in one sample sequenced in a study of cytomegalovirus exposure and HLA in healthy donors. 13 Jbeta primers and 60 Vbeta primers were used for the PCR. Here immunoSEQ multiplex PCR was the method, and the copy in TCRdb shows in-frame clones only, minus some. Among some 110,000 clones listed, 82% were seen once. Source material: PBMCs. These receptors all stem from a man aged 30 to 45 in good health and CMV-seropositive.

The chain employs TRBV27 and TRBJ2-1; 10 bases match TRBD2. The germline gives CDR1 MNHEY, CDR2 SMNVEV (reference sequence). J lost 7 bases, V lost 2 bases, and 5 bases had no gene match. The CDR3 consists of 15 residues. The CDR3, as DNA: TGTGCCAGCAGTTTAGAAGCGGGGGGGCCAAATGAGCAGTTCTTC. It is translated as CASSLEAGGPNEQFF.

The CDR3: CASSLGTNHYEQYV. The CDR3 region has the DNA TGTGCCAGCAGCTTAGGGACTAACCACTACGAGCAGTACGTC. The rearrangement joins TRBV13 to TRBJ2-7; tentatively, D is TRBD2 (5 bases). Per germline, CDR1 PRHDT and CDR2 FYEKMQ (reference sequence). The CDR3 is 14 residues long. The V end was cut by 0 bases, the J end by 3 bases, with 9 bases between.

The rearrangement joins TRBV9 to TRBJ1-1; D is perhaps TRBD1 (6 bases). Germline V gives CDR1 SGDLS, CDR2 YYNGEE. This CDR3 has 14 amino acids. Trimming pared 4 bases from V and 7 bases from J, leaving 17 bases between. The CDR3 is CASSPRTASDEAFF. DNA for the CDR3: TGTGCCAGCAGCCCCCGGACAGCTTCGGATGAAGCTTTCTTT. Full variable domain (missing parts from reference TRBV9 and TRBJ1-1): DSGVTQTPKHLITATGQRVTLRCSPRSGDLSVYWYQQSLDQGLQFLIQYYNGEERAKGNILERFSAQQFPDLHSELNLSSLELGDSALYFCASSPRTASDEAFFGQGTRLTVV.

This clone was recorded a few times. The chain joins TRBV28 to TRBJ2-7; 9 bases map to TRBD1. The CDR3 contains 16 residues. Losses at the gene ends were 4 bases for V and 5 bases for J; bases not matched to a gene: 12. CDR1 is MDHEN, CDR2 SYDVKM, per germline. CDR3 DNA: TGTGCCAGCAGTTCATTCCCGGGACAGGGTCGGAACGAGCAGTACTTC. It translates to CASSSFPGQGRNEQYF.

The gene calls are TRBV27 and TRBJ1-2, with D perhaps matching TRBD1 (5 bases). This CDR3 has 14 residues. Trimming took 5 bases from V and 3 from J, leaving 13 bases between them. From germline, CDR1 is MNHEY and CDR2 SMNVEV (reference sequence). The CDR3 loop reads CASSPRRTYYGYTF. The CDR3 DNA follows: TGTGCCAGCAGTCCCCGACGGACATACTATGGCTACACCTTC.

The chain couples TRBV5-1 to TRBJ2-5; D gene uncertain. This CDR3 spans 14 amino acids. Germline loops: CDR1 SGHRS, CDR2 YFSETQ. V lost 0 bases to trimming and J lost 0 bases, with 6 bases between them. The DNA for the CDR3 is TGCGCCAGCAGCTTGGTTGCGAACCAAGAGACCCAGTACTTC. Protein: CASSLVANQETQYF.